Listed below are T cell receptor beta chains from one sample, sequenced in a study of T cell responses to AZD1222 COVID-19 vaccine. Here immunoSEQ multiplex PCR was the method, and the copy in TCRdb shows in-frame clones only, minus some. Here the sample spans tens of thousands of clones, about three quarters being singletons. The sample was peripheral blood, taken on day 0 of AZD1222 vaccination. The source is an adult in good health. CDR3s include the opening cysteine and the closing phenylalanine or tryptophan. D genes are given only for firm matches. Clone size is not always given. Where it is, it says once, few, many or a class for expanded clones.

d_gene: TRBD1; abundance: NA; j_gene: TRBJ2-2; v_gene: TRBV2; CDR3nt: TGTGCCAGCAGTGAAAGGTCAGGGGGAAACACCGGGGAGCTGTTTTTT; CDR3aa: CASSERSGGNTGELFF
d_gene: NA; abundance: NA; j_gene: TRBJ1-4; v_gene: TRBV5-1; CDR3nt: TGCGCCAGCAGCACAGAGGACAGCATAAATGAAAAACTGTTTTTT; CDR3aa: CASSTEDSINEKLFF
d_gene: NA; abundance: NA; j_gene: TRBJ1-2; v_gene: TRBV6-5; CDR3nt: TGTGCCAGCAGTTACGGCCGGACGGCGAGGGGCTACACCTTC; CDR3aa: CASSYGRTARGYTF
d_gene: TRBD1; abundance: NA; j_gene: TRBJ2-1; v_gene: TRBV6-6; CDR3nt: TGTGCCAGCAGTCAGGGACAGGGGGGCCCTGGAGGGGGAAATGAGCAGTTCTTC; CDR3aa: CASSQGQGGPGGGNEQFF
d_gene: TRBD1; abundance: NA; j_gene: TRBJ2-1; v_gene: TRBV10-1; CDR3nt: TGCGCCAGCAGTGCAAGGGACAGGGGAAGGGACTCCTACAATGAGCAGTTCTTC; CDR3aa: CASSARDRGRDSYNEQFF
d_gene: NA; abundance: NA; j_gene: TRBJ2-6; v_gene: TRBV13; CDR3nt: TGTGCCAGCAGGGAGCGGTGGATAAGCTCTGGGGCCAACGTCCTGACTTTC; CDR3aa: CASRERWISSGANVLTF
d_gene: NA; abundance: NA; j_gene: TRBJ2-1; v_gene: TRBV24-1; CDR3nt: TGTGCCACCGCAGCATCGGCCAGCAATGAGCAGTTCTTC; CDR3aa: CATAASASNEQFF
d_gene: TRBD2; abundance: few; j_gene: TRBJ2-2; v_gene: TRBV7-3; CDR3nt: TGTGCCAGCAGCTCGGGGACTAGGGACACCGGGGAGCTGTTTTTT; CDR3aa: CASSSGTRDTGELFF
d_gene: NA; abundance: medium-sized; j_gene: TRBJ1-1; v_gene: TRBV11-2; CDR3nt: TGTGCCAGCAGCTCCCCGGCTTGGTCGGCTGAAGCTTTCTTT; CDR3aa: CASSSPAWSAEAFF
d_gene: NA; abundance: NA; j_gene: TRBJ2-3; v_gene: TRBV19; CDR3nt: TGTGCCAGTAGTACAGGGCCTTCCACAGATACGCAGTATTTT; CDR3aa: CASSTGPSTDTQYF
d_gene: NA; abundance: NA; j_gene: TRBJ2-7; v_gene: TRBV20-1; CDR3nt: TGCAGTGCTAGTTCAGAGGTCCCCAGGGCGCAGTACTTC; CDR3aa: CSASSEVPRAQYF
d_gene: NA; abundance: NA; j_gene: TRBJ2-3; v_gene: TRBV19; CDR3nt: TGTGCCAGTAGTAAGAGACGGACCAGCACAGATACGCAGTATTTT; CDR3aa: CASSKRRTSTDTQYF
d_gene: NA; abundance: NA; j_gene: TRBJ2-3; v_gene: TRBV23-1; CDR3nt: TGCGCCAGCAGTCAAATACAGGCTAGCACAGATACGCAGTATTTT; CDR3aa: CASSQIQASTDTQYF
d_gene: NA; abundance: few; j_gene: TRBJ2-2; v_gene: TRBV7-3; CDR3nt: TGTGCCAGCAGCTCCTCGGCCGGGGGCACCGGGGAGCTGTTTTTT; CDR3aa: CASSSSAGGTGELFF
d_gene: NA; abundance: once; j_gene: TRBJ1-2; v_gene: TRBV7-9; CDR3nt: TGTGCCAGCAGCTTAGGGGCAGGCTCCTATGGCTACACCTTC; CDR3aa: CASSLGAGSYGYTF
d_gene: TRBD2; abundance: NA; j_gene: TRBJ2-5; v_gene: TRBV7-2; CDR3nt: TGTGCCAGCAGCTTAACGCCTAGCGGCCAAGAGACCCAGTACTTC; CDR3aa: CASSLTPSGQETQYF
d_gene: NA; abundance: NA; j_gene: TRBJ1-2; v_gene: TRBV29-1; CDR3nt: TGCAGCGTTCTTGAGGATTATGGCTACACCTTC; CDR3aa: CSVLEDYGYTF
d_gene: NA; abundance: NA; j_gene: TRBJ1-2; v_gene: TRBV5-6; CDR3nt: TGTGCCAGCAGCTTGCGGCCTGGCTATGGCTACACCTTC; CDR3aa: CASSLRPGYGYTF
d_gene: TRBD2; abundance: NA; j_gene: TRBJ2-1; v_gene: TRBV18; CDR3nt: TGTGCCAGCTCACACACCGCGCGGGGGGCTCACAATGAGCAGTTCTTC; CDR3aa: CASSHTARGAHNEQFF
d_gene: TRBD1; abundance: NA; j_gene: TRBJ1-2; v_gene: TRBV5-5; CDR3nt: TGTGCCAGCAGCTGGGACAGGGGGTTTGATGGCTACACCTTC; CDR3aa: CASSWDRGFDGYTF